This T cell receptor beta chain derives from a study of PD-L1 blockade in urothelial cancer. This clone was observed a few times. Synthetic spike-ins, TCR analog templates, were added into each PCR. Using immunoSEQ multiplex PCR, the repertoire was profiled, and TCRdb retains in-frame clones only, with some absent. In the table there are some 79,000 clones, 82% of which are singletons. This CDR3 comprises 15 residues. CDR1 is MNHNS, CDR2 SASEGT, per germline. After removal of 5 bases from V and 6 bases from J, the junction contained 7 bases not matched to a gene. The sequence was collected from a man between 65 and 79 years old with urothelial cancer. The chain recombines TRBV6-1 with TRBJ1-4, with 9 bases identical to TRBD1. Sequences were derived from PBMCs, sampled around atezolizumab (anti-PD-L1) treatment. The CDR3 is CASSRGGQGDEKLFF. The CDR3 nucleotides read TGTGCCAGCAGTCGAGGGGGACAGGGCGATGAAAAACTGTTTTTT.